Listed here is a single T cell receptor (beta chain). Its matching antigen is unknown. Doses given second, at about 4 or about 12 weeks, were pooled. The record originates from a study of T cell responses to AZD1222 COVID-19 vaccine. Study-wide results and limits: Across the whole spike, CD4 TCRs peaked at regions 160-218 and 743-854.

Data came from immunoSEQ multiplex PCR; TCRdb stores just in-frame clones and leaves some out. This table has under 150,000 clones, roughly 87% appearing once. The germline V and J ends were trimmed by 4 bases and 4 bases, with 13 bases remaining between them. CDR3 length: 15 amino acids. Germline lookup yields CDR1 KGHDR and CDR2 SFDVKD. This chain uses TRBV24-1 with TRBJ2-1; maybe TRBD1 (5 bases). This material consisted of peripheral blood, taken 28 days after the second AZD1222 dose. This receptor was identified in an adult who received the AZD1222 COVID-19 vaccine. The CDR3 DNA follows: TGTGCCACCAGTGACCCAACAGGACGTTACAATGAGCAGTTCTTC. As protein: CATSDPTGRYNEQFF.